This T cell receptor beta chain was captured in a study of T cells in Graves' hyperthyroidism and ophthalmopathy. The CDR3 regions of TCR beta were amplified from RNA transcripts. Primed by the HTBI set, a first-round RT-PCR was run on the TCR CDR3. One entry per CDR3 protein results from TCRdb running MiXCR on the multiplex PCR reads. The sample includes roughly 520,000 distinct CDR3 sequences, 24% seen only once; the top ten take about 11%. This clonotype has at least ten counts. Germline V gene data show CDR1 as LNHDA and CDR2 as SQIVND (reference sequence). This CDR3 has 15 residues. V lost 4 bases to trimming and J lost 4 bases, with 13 bases between them.

The sequence was collected from a woman aged 25 to 39 with Graves' ophthalmopathy. The sequencing input was blood. This sequence joins TRBV19 and TRBJ2-2; no definite D call. This chain's CDR3 is CASSTALDGTGELFF. CDR3 DNA: TGTGCCAGTAGTACCGCCCTGGATGGCACCGGGGAGCTGTTTTTT.